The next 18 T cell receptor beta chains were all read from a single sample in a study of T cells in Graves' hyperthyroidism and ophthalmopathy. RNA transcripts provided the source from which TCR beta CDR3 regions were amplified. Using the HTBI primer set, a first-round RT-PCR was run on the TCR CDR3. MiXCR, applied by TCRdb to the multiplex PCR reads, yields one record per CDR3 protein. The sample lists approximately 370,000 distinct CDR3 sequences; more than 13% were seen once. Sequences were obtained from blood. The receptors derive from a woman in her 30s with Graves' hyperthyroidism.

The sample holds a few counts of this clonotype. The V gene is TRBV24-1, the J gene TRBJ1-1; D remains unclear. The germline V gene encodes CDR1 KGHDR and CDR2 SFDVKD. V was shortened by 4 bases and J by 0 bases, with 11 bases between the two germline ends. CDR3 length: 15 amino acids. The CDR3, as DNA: TGTGCCACCAGTGAAAGAAGGATCATGAACACTGAAGCTTTCTTT. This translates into CATSERRIMNTEAFF.

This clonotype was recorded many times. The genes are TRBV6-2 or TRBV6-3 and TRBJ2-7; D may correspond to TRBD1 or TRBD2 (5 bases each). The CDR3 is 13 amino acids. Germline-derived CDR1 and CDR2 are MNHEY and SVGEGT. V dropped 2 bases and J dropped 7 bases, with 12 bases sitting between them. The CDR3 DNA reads TGTGCCAGCAGTTACCTGGGGGTACGGGAGCAGTACTTC. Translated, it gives CASSYLGVREQYF.

The DNA of the CDR3 is TGTGCCAGCAGTTTGGGGGGGGGGATGGACACTGAAGCTTTCTTT. Translating gives CASSLGGGMDTEAFF. The chain links TRBV27 to TRBJ1-1; D may be TRBD1 (5 bases). The CDR3 sequence is 15 residues long. V lost 3 bases to trimming and J lost 3 bases, with 14 bases between them. CDR1 is MNHEY, CDR2 SMNVEV, per germline (reference sequence).

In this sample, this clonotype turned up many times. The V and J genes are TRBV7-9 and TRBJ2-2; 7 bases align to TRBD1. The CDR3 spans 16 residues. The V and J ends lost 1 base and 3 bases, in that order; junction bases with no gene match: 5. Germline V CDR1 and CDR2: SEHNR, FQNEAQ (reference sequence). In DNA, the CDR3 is TGTGCCAGCAGCTTAGGAGGGGGCATGGACACCGGGGAGCTGTTTTTT. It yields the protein CASSLGGGMDTGELFF. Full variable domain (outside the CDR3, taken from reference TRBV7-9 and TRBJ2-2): DTGVSQNPRHKITKRGQNVTFRCDPISEHNRLYWYRQTLGQGPEFLTYFQNEAQLEKSRLLSDRFSAERPKGSFSTLEIQRTEQGDSAMYLCASSLGGGMDTGELFFGEGSRLTVL.

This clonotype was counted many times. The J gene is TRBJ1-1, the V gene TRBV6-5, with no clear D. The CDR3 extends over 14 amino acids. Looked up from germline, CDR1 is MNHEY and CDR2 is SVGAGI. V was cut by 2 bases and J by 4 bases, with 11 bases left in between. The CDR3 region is CASSYNRAGTEAFF. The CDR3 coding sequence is TGTGCCAGCAGTTACAACCGGGCCGGCACTGAAGCTTTCTTT.

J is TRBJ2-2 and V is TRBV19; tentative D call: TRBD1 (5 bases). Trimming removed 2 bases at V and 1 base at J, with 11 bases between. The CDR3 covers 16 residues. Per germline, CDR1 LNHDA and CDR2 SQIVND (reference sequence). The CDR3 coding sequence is TGTGCCAGTAGTATATCTCGGACACTGAACACCGGGGAGCTGTTTTTT. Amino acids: CASSISRTLNTGELFF.

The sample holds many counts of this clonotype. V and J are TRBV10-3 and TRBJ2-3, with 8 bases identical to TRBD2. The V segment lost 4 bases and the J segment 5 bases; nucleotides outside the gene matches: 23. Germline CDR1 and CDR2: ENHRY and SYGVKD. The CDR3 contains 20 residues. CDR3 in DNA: TGTGCCATCAGTGGCGATCGGTACGCCCCGGGGACTAGTAACGGAGATACGCAGTATTTT. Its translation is CAISGDRYAPGTSNGDTQYF.

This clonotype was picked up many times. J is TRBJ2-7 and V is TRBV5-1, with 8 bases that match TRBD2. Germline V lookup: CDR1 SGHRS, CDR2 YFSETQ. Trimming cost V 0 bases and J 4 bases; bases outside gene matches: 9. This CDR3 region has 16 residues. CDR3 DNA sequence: TGCGCCAGCAGCTTGGCCGGGAGGGAGTTTGGGTACGAGCAGTACTTC. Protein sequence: CASSLAGREFGYEQYF.

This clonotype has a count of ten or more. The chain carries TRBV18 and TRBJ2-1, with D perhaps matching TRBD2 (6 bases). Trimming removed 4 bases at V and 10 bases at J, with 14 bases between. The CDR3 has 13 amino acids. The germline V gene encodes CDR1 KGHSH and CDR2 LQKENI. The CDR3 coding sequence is TGTGCCAGCTCACAACGGGACCGGGGGGAGCAGTTCTTC. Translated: CASSQRDRGEQFF.

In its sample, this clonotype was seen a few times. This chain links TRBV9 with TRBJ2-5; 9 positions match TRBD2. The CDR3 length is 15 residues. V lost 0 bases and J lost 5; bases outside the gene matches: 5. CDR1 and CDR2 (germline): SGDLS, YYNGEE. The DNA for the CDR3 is TGTGCCAGCAGCGTAGGCGTAGCGGGAGTTGAGACCCAGTACTTC. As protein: CASSVGVAGVETQYF.

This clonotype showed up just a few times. Here the CDR3 DNA reads TGTGCCAGCAGCTTAGCCTTAGGACTAGCCTACAATGAGCAGTTCTTC. This translates into CASSLALGLAYNEQFF. This chain links TRBV7-9 with TRBJ2-1, with 7 bases lining up with TRBD2. After removal of 0 bases from V and 2 bases from J, the junction contained 4 bases not matched to a gene. CDR1 and CDR2 from the germline V gene are SEHNR and FQNEAQ (reference sequence). The CDR3 is 16 residues long.

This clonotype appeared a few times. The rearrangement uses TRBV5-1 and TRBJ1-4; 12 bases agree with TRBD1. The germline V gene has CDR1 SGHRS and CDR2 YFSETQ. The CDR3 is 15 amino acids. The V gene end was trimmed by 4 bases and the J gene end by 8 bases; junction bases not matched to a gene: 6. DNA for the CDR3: TGCGCCAGCAGCCGTTCCGGGACAGGGGGCGAAAAACTGTTTTTT. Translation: CASSRSGTGGEKLFF.

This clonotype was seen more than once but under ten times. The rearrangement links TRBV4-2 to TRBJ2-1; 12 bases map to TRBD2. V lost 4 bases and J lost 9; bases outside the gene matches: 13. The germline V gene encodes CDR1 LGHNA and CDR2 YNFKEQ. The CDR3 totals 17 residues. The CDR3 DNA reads TGTGCCAGCAGCCGGACTAGCGGGACGGTAAATGGCGGTGAGCAGTTCTTC. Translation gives CASSRTSGTVNGGEQFF.

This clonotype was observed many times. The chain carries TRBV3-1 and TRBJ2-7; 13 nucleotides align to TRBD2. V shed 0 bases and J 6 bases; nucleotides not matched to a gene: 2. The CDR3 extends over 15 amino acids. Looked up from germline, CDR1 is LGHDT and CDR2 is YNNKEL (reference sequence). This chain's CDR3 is CASSQEGTSGIEQYF. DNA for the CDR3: TGTGCCAGCAGCCAAGAAGGGACTAGCGGGATCGAGCAGTACTTC.

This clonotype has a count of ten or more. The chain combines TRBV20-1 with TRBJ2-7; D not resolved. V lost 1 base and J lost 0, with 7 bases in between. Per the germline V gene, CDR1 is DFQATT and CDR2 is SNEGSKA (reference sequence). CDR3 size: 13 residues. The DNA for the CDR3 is TGCAGTGCTAGAGGGACGTACTCCTACGAGCAGTACTTC. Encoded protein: CSARGTYSYEQYF.

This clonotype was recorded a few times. The CDR3 DNA is TGTGCCAGCAGCTTTTCCGGGACAGGGTTCCCCTACGAGCAGTACTTC. Translating it yields CASSFSGTGFPYEQYF. The chain employs TRBV5-8 and TRBJ2-7; 9 nucleotides align to TRBD1. CDR3 length: 16 residues. Trimming removed 2 bases from V and 2 bases from J; junction bases left unmatched: 8. The germline gives CDR1 SGHTS, CDR2 YDEGEE.

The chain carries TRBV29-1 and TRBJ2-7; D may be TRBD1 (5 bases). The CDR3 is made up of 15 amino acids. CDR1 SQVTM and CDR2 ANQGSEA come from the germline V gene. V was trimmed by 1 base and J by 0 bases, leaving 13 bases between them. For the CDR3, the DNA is TGCAGCGTTGAAGGGGGCAGGGAAAGCTCCTACGAGCAGTACTTC. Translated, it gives CSVEGGRESSYEQYF.

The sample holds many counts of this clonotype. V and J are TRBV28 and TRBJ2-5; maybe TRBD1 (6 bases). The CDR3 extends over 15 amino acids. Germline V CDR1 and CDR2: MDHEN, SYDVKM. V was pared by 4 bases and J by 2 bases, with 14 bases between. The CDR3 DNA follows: TGTGCCAGCAGTTCGATCAGGACAGCACAAGAGACCCAGTACTTC. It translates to CASSSIRTAQETQYF.